A selection of T cell receptor beta chains follows, all from one sample in a study of blood T cell repertoires in COVID-19. Data came from immunoSEQ multiplex PCR; TCRdb stores just in-frame clones and leaves some out. Of tens of thousands of clones in the sample, 79% were seen once. The sequencing input was peripheral blood. These receptors originate from a man in his 70s with acute or convalescent COVID-19. Each CDR3 is given with its conserved first and last residue. Each record gives: clone size, V gene, J gene, D gene, CDR3 DNA, CDR3 protein. D genes are given only for firm matches. Clone size is given for some rows only: seen once, a few or many times, or a class if the clone is expanded.

clone_size: -; v_call: TRBV7-8; j_call: TRBJ2-6; d_call: TRBD1; cdr3_nt: TGTGCCAGCAGCTTAGTGACAGGGACGGCCGGGGCCAACGTCCTGACTTTC; cdr3_aa: CASSLVTGTAGANVLTF
clone_size: -; v_call: TRBV27; j_call: TRBJ1-5; d_call: -; cdr3_nt: TGTGCCAGCAGTTTAAGGGGTAGCAATCAGCCCCAGCATTTT; cdr3_aa: CASSLRGSNQPQHF
clone_size: -; v_call: TRBV7-9; j_call: TRBJ1-4; d_call: TRBD1; cdr3_nt: TGTGCCAGCAGCTTAGGACAGGGCGGGGAGAAACTGTTTTTT; cdr3_aa: CASSLGQGGEKLFF
clone_size: medium-sized; v_call: TRBV4-2; j_call: TRBJ1-1; d_call: TRBD1; cdr3_nt: TGTGCCAGCAGCCAAGAGGACAGGGAAACTGAAGCTTTCTTT; cdr3_aa: CASSQEDRETEAFF
clone_size: -; v_call: TRBV7-9; j_call: TRBJ1-2; d_call: TRBD1; cdr3_nt: TGTGCCAGCATTCGGGGACAGAGCTATGGCTACACCTTC; cdr3_aa: CASIRGQSYGYTF
clone_size: -; v_call: TRBV5-4; j_call: TRBJ2-2; d_call: TRBD1; cdr3_nt: TGTGCCAGCAGCTTCTGGACAGGGGGCAGTACCGGGGAGCTGTTTTTT; cdr3_aa: CASSFWTGGSTGELFF
clone_size: -; v_call: TRBV10-1; j_call: TRBJ1-5; d_call: -; cdr3_nt: TGCGCCAGCAGAGAAGGGGGGGTCGGGAGCAATCAGCCCCAGCATTTT; cdr3_aa: CASREGGVGSNQPQHF
clone_size: -; v_call: TRBV30; j_call: TRBJ2-3; d_call: TRBD1; cdr3_nt: TGTGCCTGGAACCCCGGGACAGGGACGGATACGCAGTATTTT; cdr3_aa: CAWNPGTGTDTQYF
clone_size: -; v_call: TRBV6-5; j_call: TRBJ2-3; d_call: -; cdr3_nt: TGTGCCAGCAGCCGAGGGAGTGGGCAGACCGAGCAGTATTTT; cdr3_aa: CASSRGSGQTEQYF
clone_size: once; v_call: TRBV3-1/TRBV3-2; j_call: TRBJ2-6; d_call: TRBD1; cdr3_nt: TGTGCCAGCAACCAACAGGGGGGAGTAGTCCTGACTTTC; cdr3_aa: CASNQQGGVVLTF
clone_size: -; v_call: TRBV7-2; j_call: TRBJ1-6; d_call: -; cdr3_nt: TGTGCCAGCAGCTTAAAGGAGGGGAGATATTCACCCCTCCACTTT; cdr3_aa: CASSLKEGRYSPLHF
clone_size: once; v_call: TRBV18; j_call: TRBJ1-2; d_call: -; cdr3_nt: TGTGCCAGCTCACCCGAGGCAGCTAACTATGGCTACACCTTC; cdr3_aa: CASSPEAANYGYTF
clone_size: -; v_call: TRBV12-5; j_call: TRBJ2-1; d_call: TRBD1; cdr3_nt: TGTGCTAGTGGTTTGGGACAGGGATTCTACAATGAGCAGTTCTTC; cdr3_aa: CASGLGQGFYNEQFF
clone_size: once; v_call: TRBV6-5; j_call: TRBJ2-5; d_call: TRBD2; cdr3_nt: TGTGCCGCGGCGCGGGGGTTACAAGAGACCCAGTACTTC; cdr3_aa: CAAARGLQETQYF
clone_size: -; v_call: TRBV28; j_call: TRBJ1-3; d_call: -; cdr3_nt: TGTGCCAGCACCCGCCCCAGGGAAACTGGAAACACCATATATTTT; cdr3_aa: CASTRPRETGNTIYF
clone_size: -; v_call: TRBV27; j_call: TRBJ1-2; d_call: -; cdr3_nt: TGTGCCAGCAGTGACGGGACCGGGAGGGAAGGCTACACCTTC; cdr3_aa: CASSDGTGREGYTF
clone_size: -; v_call: TRBV18; j_call: TRBJ2-3; d_call: TRBD1; cdr3_nt: TGTGCCAGCTCACCGCTGGGACAGGGGGCCGCAGATACGCAGTATTTT; cdr3_aa: CASSPLGQGAADTQYF
clone_size: -; v_call: TRBV4-1; j_call: TRBJ1-6; d_call: TRBD1; cdr3_nt: TGCGCCAGCAGCCAAGTTTGGGACAGGGGAAGCTCACCCCTCCACTTT; cdr3_aa: CASSQVWDRGSSPLHF
clone_size: -; v_call: TRBV4-1; j_call: TRBJ2-5; d_call: -; cdr3_nt: TGCGCCAGCAGCCCAACGCCCCGGGGGGAGACCCAGTACTTC; cdr3_aa: CASSPTPRGETQYF
clone_size: -; v_call: TRBV15; j_call: TRBJ2-2; d_call: TRBD2; cdr3_nt: TGTGCCACCAGCAGAGTGGCTAGCGGGGGGCCCTTCACCGGGGAGCTGTTTTTT; cdr3_aa: CATSRVASGGPFTGELFF
clone_size: -; v_call: TRBV7-9; j_call: TRBJ2-7; d_call: TRBD2; cdr3_nt: TGTGCCAGCAGCATCGGGGGGGCTTACGAGCAGTACTTC; cdr3_aa: CASSIGGAYEQYF
clone_size: -; v_call: TRBV2; j_call: TRBJ2-1; d_call: TRBD2; cdr3_nt: TGTGCCAGCAGTGAGACTAGCGGGGGCTACAATGAGCAGTTCTTC; cdr3_aa: CASSETSGGYNEQFF
clone_size: -; v_call: TRBV4-1; j_call: TRBJ1-2; d_call: TRBD1; cdr3_nt: TGCGCCAGCAGCCAAGATAGGAGGGGGCCTATTGCTAAGGGCTACACCTTC; cdr3_aa: CASSQDRRGPIAKGYTF
clone_size: -; v_call: TRBV7-8; j_call: TRBJ1-1; d_call: -; cdr3_nt: TGTGCCAGCAGCCTGGCAGGGAACACTGAAGCTTTCTTT; cdr3_aa: CASSLAGNTEAFF
clone_size: -; v_call: TRBV28; j_call: TRBJ1-5; d_call: -; cdr3_nt: TGTGCCAGCAGTTTCGGCCACCGGGGTCAGCCCCAGCATTTT; cdr3_aa: CASSFGHRGQPQHF
clone_size: many; v_call: TRBV3-1/TRBV3-2; j_call: TRBJ2-5; d_call: -; cdr3_nt: TGTGCCAGCAGCCAAGGGAAGCGCTTGGGAGAGACCCAGTACTTC; cdr3_aa: CASSQGKRLGETQYF
clone_size: once; v_call: TRBV28; j_call: TRBJ1-5; d_call: -; cdr3_nt: TGTGCCAGCAGTCCCTGGGAGGGGATGGGTTATAGCAATCAGCCCCAGCATTTT; cdr3_aa: CASSPWEGMGYSNQPQHF
clone_size: -; v_call: TRBV20-1; j_call: TRBJ1-1; d_call: -; cdr3_nt: TGCAGTGCTAATGACAGGCCCTCCGCTGAAGCTTTCTTT; cdr3_aa: CSANDRPSAEAFF
clone_size: few; v_call: TRBV5-8; j_call: TRBJ1-5; d_call: TRBD1; cdr3_nt: TGTGCCAGCAGCTTTACGGGACAGACCAATCAGCCCCAGCATTTT; cdr3_aa: CASSFTGQTNQPQHF
clone_size: -; v_call: TRBV20-1; j_call: TRBJ1-4; d_call: -; cdr3_nt: TGCAGTGCTAGTGATGACAGAGATAATGAAAAACTGTTTTTT; cdr3_aa: CSASDDRDNEKLFF
clone_size: -; v_call: TRBV6-1; j_call: TRBJ1-2; d_call: TRBD1; cdr3_nt: TGTGCCAGCAGTGAAGTGACAGGGCCCAACTATGGCTACACCTTC; cdr3_aa: CASSEVTGPNYGYTF
clone_size: -; v_call: TRBV3-1/TRBV3-2; j_call: TRBJ2-5; d_call: -; cdr3_nt: TGTGCCAGCAGCCAAGTCGGAGAGACCCAGTACTTC; cdr3_aa: CASSQVGETQYF
clone_size: -; v_call: TRBV27; j_call: TRBJ1-2; d_call: TRBD1; cdr3_nt: TGTGCCAGCAGTTCGGGACAGGGGCACTATGGCTACACCTTC; cdr3_aa: CASSSGQGHYGYTF
clone_size: -; v_call: TRBV5-4; j_call: TRBJ1-2; d_call: -; cdr3_nt: TGTGCCAGCAGCCAAAGGAGACACTATGGCTACACCTTC; cdr3_aa: CASSQRRHYGYTF
clone_size: -; v_call: TRBV5-1; j_call: TRBJ1-2; d_call: -; cdr3_nt: TGCGCCAGCAGCTTGAGCCCGACAGTATATGGCTACACCTTC; cdr3_aa: CASSLSPTVYGYTF
clone_size: -; v_call: TRBV10-2; j_call: TRBJ1-1; d_call: -; cdr3_nt: TGCGCCAGCAGTGAGTCGCCACTCCTGAACACTGAAGCTTTCTTT; cdr3_aa: CASSESPLLNTEAFF
clone_size: -; v_call: TRBV10-3; j_call: TRBJ2-7; d_call: -; cdr3_nt: TGTGCCATCAGTGGACAAGCCTACGAGCAGTACTTC; cdr3_aa: CAISGQAYEQYF
clone_size: -; v_call: TRBV18; j_call: TRBJ2-1; d_call: TRBD2; cdr3_nt: TGTGCCAGCTCACCACCTAGCGGGGGAAACAATGAGCAGTTCTTC; cdr3_aa: CASSPPSGGNNEQFF
clone_size: few; v_call: TRBV9; j_call: TRBJ1-2; d_call: -; cdr3_nt: TGTGCCAGCAGCGTAGCTACGGGTTCCTATGGCTACACCTTC; cdr3_aa: CASSVATGSYGYTF
clone_size: -; v_call: TRBV6-1; j_call: TRBJ2-5; d_call: TRBD2; cdr3_nt: TGTGCCAGCAGTGTACGTGGAGCGGGGGGTTACCAAGAGACCCAGTACTTC; cdr3_aa: CASSVRGAGGYQETQYF
clone_size: once; v_call: TRBV5-4; j_call: TRBJ1-2; d_call: -; cdr3_nt: TGTGCCAGCAGCTTGGGACAGCGCTATGGCTACACCTTC; cdr3_aa: CASSLGQRYGYTF
clone_size: once; v_call: TRBV28; j_call: TRBJ1-5; d_call: -; cdr3_nt: TGTGCCACCCTGGAGAGGGTTAGCAATCAGCCCCAGCATTTT; cdr3_aa: CATLERVSNQPQHF
clone_size: -; v_call: TRBV18; j_call: TRBJ2-2; d_call: TRBD2; cdr3_nt: TGTGCCAGCTCACCACGGGAGGGGTCGAACACCGGGGAGCTGTTTTTT; cdr3_aa: CASSPREGSNTGELFF
clone_size: -; v_call: TRBV5-1; j_call: TRBJ2-2; d_call: TRBD2; cdr3_nt: TGCGCCAGCAGCTTGGATTCGCTAGCGGGGGAAGCCGGGGAGCTGTTTTTT; cdr3_aa: CASSLDSLAGEAGELFF